The present entry profiles one TCR beta chain with its context. The data stem from a study of blood T cell repertoires in COVID-19. Turning to the study itself: COVID-19 samples, acute and convalescent, were from the United States, Italy and Spain.

Trimming took 4 bases from V and 2 from J, leaving 8 bases between them. This CDR3 has 13 residues. Germline-derived CDR1 and CDR2 are KGHSY and FQNENV. Authors' processing steps: Estimates of nucleated cell counts were drawn from the amplification of reference gene primers. The method was immunoSEQ multiplex PCR; TCRdb's version includes in-frame clones alone and lacks a portion of them. For V, J and clone size, that table is used; D and trimming come from the DNA. The sample yields 30,000 to 40,000 clones, more than 80% seen once. The V and J genes are TRBV16 and TRBJ1-1; no definite D call. Material: peripheral blood. This TCR was sampled from a man in his 60s with active or convalescent COVID-19. CDR3 amino acids: CASSRPINTEAFF. In DNA, the CDR3 is TGTGCCAGCAGCCGGCCGATAAACACTGAAGCTTTCTTT.